The T cell receptor (beta chain) under discussion was sequenced for a study of blood T cell repertoires in COVID-19. About the research overall: Acute and convalescent COVID-19 samples came from the United States, Italy and Spain. From T cells, B-cell-depleted T cells, or PBMCs came the material, which was cDNA or gDNA.

Per the original methods: Amplification of reference gene primers was used by the study to estimate nucleated cell counts. The repertoire was sequenced with immunoSEQ multiplex PCR; TCRdb's copy has only in-frame clones and lacks some. That table is the source of V, J and clone size, and D and trimming were worked out from the DNA. This table holds more than 80,000 clones, roughly four fifths found once. The V end was cut by 0 bases, the J end by 4 bases, with 13 bases between. The CDR3 length is 15 residues. CDR1 is SGDLS and CDR2 is YYNGEE in the germline V gene. Material for sequencing was peripheral blood. The receptor was derived from a man in his fifties with active or convalescent COVID-19. The chain joins TRBV9 to TRBJ1-1; D not certain. In DNA, the CDR3 is TGTGCCAGCAGCGTAGAGGGAAGCGGGGTCACTGAAGCTTTCTTT. Protein: CASSVEGSGVTEAFF.